The present T cell receptor (beta chain) was sequenced within a study of OX40 agonist ivuxolimab in advanced cancers. Assay used: immunoSEQ multiplex PCR; TCRdb lists only in-frame clones, some missing. The sample lists approximately 76,000 clones; about nine tenths were seen once. In the case of this clone: Antigen: not known. The same CDR3 is also encoded by other DNA sequences in this sample.

Trimming took off 0 bases at V and 3 bases at J, with 15 bases between the two ends. The germline CDR1 and CDR2 sequences are MNHNS and SASEGT. The CDR3 is 16 amino acids. Researchers took blood at baseline, on cycle 4 day 1, and on cycle 7 day 1. Study-wide results and caveats: In general, CD8+ T cells held more expanded clones than CD4+ did, on average.

Sequenced here: CD4+ or CD8+ T cells sorted from blood, sampled in a trial of the OX40 agonist ivuxolimab. This sequence originates from an adult with an advanced solid tumor such as melanoma, head and neck, liver or kidney cancer. V gene TRBV6-1 combines with J gene TRBJ2-7; TRBD2 might be the D (5 bases). CDR3 nucleotide sequence: TGTGCCAGCAGTGAAGCGCCCTTCGGGATTTTCTACGAGCAGTACTTC. It is translated as CASSEAPFGIFYEQYF.